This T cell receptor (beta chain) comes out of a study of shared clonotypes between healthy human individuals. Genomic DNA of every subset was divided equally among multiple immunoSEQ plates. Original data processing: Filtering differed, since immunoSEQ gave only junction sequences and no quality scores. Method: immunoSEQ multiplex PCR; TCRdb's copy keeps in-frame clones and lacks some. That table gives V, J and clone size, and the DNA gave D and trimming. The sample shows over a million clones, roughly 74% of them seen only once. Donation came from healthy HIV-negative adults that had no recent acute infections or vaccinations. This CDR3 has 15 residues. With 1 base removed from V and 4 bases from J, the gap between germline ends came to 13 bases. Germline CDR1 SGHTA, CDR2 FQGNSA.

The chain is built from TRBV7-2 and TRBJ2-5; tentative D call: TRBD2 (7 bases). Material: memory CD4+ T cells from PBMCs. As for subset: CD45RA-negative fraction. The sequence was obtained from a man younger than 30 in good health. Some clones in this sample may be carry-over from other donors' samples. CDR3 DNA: TGTGCCAGCAGCTTAGTACATAGGGGGGGAGAGACCCAGTACTTC. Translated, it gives CASSLVHRGGETQYF.